This TCR beta chain was obtained from a study of T cell responses to AZD1222 COVID-19 vaccine. Method: immunoSEQ multiplex PCR; TCRdb's copy keeps in-frame clones and lacks some. The table lists 100,000 or so clones, approximately 86% of them singletons. By sample share, this clone is medium-sized. Sequencing was performed on peripheral blood, taken on day 0 of AZD1222 vaccination. This receptor was identified in an adult in good health.

The CDR3 loop is CASSGLAREQYF. The CDR3 bases are TGTGCCAGCAGCGGACTAGCACGCGAGCAGTACTTC. The chain recombines TRBV27 with TRBJ2-7, with 8 bases that match TRBD2. Germline CDR1 MNHEY, CDR2 SMNVEV (reference sequence). Trimming at V came to 6 bases and at J to 6 bases, leaving 4 bases not matched to a gene. The CDR3 totals 12 residues.